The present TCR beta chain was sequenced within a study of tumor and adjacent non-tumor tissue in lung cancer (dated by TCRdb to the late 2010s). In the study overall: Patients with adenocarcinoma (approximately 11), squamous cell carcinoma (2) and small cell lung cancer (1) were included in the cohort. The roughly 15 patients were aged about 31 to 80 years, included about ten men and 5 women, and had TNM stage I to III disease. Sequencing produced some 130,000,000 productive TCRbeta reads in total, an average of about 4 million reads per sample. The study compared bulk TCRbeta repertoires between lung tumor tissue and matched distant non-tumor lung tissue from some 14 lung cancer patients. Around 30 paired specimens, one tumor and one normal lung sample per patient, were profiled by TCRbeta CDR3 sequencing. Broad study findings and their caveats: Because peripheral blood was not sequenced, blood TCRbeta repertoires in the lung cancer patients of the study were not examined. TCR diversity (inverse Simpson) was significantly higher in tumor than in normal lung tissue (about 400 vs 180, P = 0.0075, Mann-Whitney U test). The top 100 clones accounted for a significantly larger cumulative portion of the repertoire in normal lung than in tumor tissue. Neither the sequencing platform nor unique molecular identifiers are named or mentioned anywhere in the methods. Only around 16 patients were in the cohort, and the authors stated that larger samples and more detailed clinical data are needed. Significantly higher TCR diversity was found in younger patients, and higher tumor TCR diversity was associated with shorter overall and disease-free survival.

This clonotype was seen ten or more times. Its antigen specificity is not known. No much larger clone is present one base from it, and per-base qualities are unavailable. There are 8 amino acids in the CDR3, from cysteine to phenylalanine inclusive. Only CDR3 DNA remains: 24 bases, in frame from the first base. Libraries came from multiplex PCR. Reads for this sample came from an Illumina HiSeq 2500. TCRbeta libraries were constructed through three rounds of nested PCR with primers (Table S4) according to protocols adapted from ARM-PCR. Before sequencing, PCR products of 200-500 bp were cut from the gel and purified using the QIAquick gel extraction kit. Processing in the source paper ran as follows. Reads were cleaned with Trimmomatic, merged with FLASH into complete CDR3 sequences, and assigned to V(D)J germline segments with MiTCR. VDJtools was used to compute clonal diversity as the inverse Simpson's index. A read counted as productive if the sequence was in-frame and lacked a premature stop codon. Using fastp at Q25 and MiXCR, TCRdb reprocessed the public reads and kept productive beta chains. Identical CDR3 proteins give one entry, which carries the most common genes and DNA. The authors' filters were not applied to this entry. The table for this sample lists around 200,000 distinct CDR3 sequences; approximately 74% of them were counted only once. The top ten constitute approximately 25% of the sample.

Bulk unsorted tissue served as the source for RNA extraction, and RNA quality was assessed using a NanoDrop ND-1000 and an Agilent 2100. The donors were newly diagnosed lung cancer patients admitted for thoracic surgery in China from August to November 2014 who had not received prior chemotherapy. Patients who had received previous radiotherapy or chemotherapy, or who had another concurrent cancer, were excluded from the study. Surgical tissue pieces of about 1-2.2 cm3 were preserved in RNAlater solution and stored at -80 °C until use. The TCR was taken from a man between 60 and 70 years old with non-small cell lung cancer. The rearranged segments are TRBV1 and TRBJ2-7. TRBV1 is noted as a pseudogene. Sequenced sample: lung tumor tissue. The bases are TGCACCAGCAGCCTGCGATACTTC. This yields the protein CTSSLRYF.